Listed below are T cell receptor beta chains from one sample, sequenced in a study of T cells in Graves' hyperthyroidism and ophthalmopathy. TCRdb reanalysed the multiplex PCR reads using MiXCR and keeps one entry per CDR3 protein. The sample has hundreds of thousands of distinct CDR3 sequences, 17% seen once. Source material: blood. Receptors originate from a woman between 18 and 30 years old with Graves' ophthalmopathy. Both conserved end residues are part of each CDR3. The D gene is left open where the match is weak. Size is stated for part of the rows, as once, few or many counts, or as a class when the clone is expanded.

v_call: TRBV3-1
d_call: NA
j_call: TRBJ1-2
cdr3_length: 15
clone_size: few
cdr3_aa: CASSQATGSNYGYTF
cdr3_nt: TGTGCCAGCAGCCAAGCAACCGGCAGCAACTATGGCTACACCTTC

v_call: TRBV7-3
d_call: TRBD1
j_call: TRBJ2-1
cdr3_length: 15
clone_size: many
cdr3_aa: CASSSGQNVYNEQFF
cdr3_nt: TGTGCCAGCAGCTCGGGACAGAATGTATACAATGAGCAGTTCTTC

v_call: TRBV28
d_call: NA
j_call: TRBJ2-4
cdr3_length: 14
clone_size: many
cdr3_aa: CASSLGGSRNIQYF
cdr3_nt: TGTGCCAGCAGTTTGGGGGGCTCAAGAAACATTCAGTACTTC

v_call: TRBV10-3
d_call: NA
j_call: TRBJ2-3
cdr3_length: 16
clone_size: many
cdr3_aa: CAISESTLEFTDTQYF
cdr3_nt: TGTGCCATCAGTGAGTCCACTCTAGAATTCACAGATACGCAGTATTTT

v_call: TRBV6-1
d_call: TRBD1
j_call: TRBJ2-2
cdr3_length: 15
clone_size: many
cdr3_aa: CASSRDRGNTGELFF
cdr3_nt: TGTGCCAGCAGTCGGGACAGGGGTAACACCGGGGAGCTGTTTTTT

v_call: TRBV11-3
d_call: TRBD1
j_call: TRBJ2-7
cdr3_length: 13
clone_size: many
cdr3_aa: CASSLRTGDEQYF
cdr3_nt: TGTGCCAGCAGCCTCCGGACAGGGGACGAGCAGTACTTC

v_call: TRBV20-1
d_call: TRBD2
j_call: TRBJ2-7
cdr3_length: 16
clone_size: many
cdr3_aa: CSAIPGTSVRQYEQYF
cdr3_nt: TGCAGTGCTATACCCGGGACTAGCGTTCGTCAGTACGAGCAGTACTTC

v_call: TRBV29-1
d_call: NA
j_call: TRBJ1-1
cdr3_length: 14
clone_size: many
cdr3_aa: CSVGGLRGDTEAFF
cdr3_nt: TGCAGCGTTGGTGGCTTACGGGGGGACACTGAAGCTTTCTTT

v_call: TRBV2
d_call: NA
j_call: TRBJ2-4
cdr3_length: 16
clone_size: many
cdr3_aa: CASSDGLAVAKNIQYF
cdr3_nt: TGTGCCAGCAGTGACGGGCTAGCAGTAGCCAAAAACATTCAGTACTTC

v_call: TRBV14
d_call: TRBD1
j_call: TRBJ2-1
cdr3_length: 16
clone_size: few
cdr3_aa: CASSLIGTGSYNEQFF
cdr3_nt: TGTGCCAGCAGCCTAATTGGGACAGGGTCCTACAATGAGCAGTTCTTC

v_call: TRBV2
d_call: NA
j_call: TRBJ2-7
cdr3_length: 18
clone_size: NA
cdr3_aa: CASSEAFIARGASLEQYF
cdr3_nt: TGTGCCAGCAGTGAAGCGTTCATTGCTCGGGGAGCGTCTCTCGAGCAGTACTTC

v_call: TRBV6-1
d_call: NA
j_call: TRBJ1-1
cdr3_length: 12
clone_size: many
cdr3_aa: CASSADRAEAFF
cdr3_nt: TGTGCCAGCAGTGCAGACAGAGCTGAAGCTTTCTTT

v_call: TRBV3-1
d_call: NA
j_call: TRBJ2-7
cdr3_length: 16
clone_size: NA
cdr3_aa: CASRSTAPSSYNEQYF
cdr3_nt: TGTGCCAGCAGATCGACTGCCCCCAGCTCCTACAATGAGCAGTACTTC

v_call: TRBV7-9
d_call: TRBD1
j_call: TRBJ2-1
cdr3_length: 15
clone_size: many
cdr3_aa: CASSSDRGSYNEQFF
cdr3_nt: TGTGCCAGCAGCTCGGACAGGGGCTCCTACAATGAGCAGTTCTTC

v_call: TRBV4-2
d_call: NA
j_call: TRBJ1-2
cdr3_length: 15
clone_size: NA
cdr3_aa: CASSQEAGGVYGYTF
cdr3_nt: TGTGCCAGCAGCCAAGAAGCAGGCGGAGTGTATGGCTACACCTTC

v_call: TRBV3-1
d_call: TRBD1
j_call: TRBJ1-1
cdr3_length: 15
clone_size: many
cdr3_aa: CASGEGGQMNTEAFF
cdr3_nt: TGTGCCAGCGGTGAGGGGGGACAGATGAACACTGAAGCTTTCTTT

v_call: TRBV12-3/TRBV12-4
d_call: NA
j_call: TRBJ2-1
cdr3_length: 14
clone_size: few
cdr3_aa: CASSPTLTGNEQFF
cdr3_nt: TGTGCCAGCAGTCCCACCCTTACAGGGAATGAGCAGTTCTTC

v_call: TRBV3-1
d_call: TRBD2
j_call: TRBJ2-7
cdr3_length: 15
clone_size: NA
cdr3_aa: CASSGSLAGAYEQYF
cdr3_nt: TGTGCCAGCAGCGGCAGCCTAGCGGGAGCTTACGAGCAGTACTTC

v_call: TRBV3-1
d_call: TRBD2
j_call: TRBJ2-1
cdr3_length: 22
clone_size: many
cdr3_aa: CASSHQIPIDAGGSNSYNEQFF
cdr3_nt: TGTGCCAGCAGCCATCAAATCCCCATTGATGCGGGAGGGTCTAATTCCTACAATGAGCAGTTCTTC

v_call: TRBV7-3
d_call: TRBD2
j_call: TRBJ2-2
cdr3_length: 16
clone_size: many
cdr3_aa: CASSLVLAGGTGELFF
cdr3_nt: TGTGCCAGCAGCTTAGTGCTAGCGGGAGGGACCGGGGAGCTGTTTTTT

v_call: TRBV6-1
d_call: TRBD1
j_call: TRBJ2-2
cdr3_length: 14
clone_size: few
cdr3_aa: CASSGQGPAGELFF
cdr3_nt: TGTGCCAGCAGTGGACAGGGCCCGGCCGGGGAGCTGTTTTTT

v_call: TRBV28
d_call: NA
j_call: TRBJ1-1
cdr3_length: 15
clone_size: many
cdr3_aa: CASSIEGYMNTEAFF
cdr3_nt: TGTGCCAGCAGTATAGAGGGATACATGAACACTGAAGCTTTCTTT

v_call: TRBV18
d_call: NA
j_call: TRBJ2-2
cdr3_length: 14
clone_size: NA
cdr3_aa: CASSPAQDTGELFF
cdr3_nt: TGTGCCAGCTCACCAGCACAGGACACCGGGGAGCTGTTTTTT

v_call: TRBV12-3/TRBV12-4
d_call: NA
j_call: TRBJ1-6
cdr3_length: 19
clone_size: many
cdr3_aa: CASSLVLGVGFFYNSPLHF
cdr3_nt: TGTGCCAGCAGTTTAGTTTTAGGGGTAGGCTTTTTCTATAATTCACCCCTCCACTTT

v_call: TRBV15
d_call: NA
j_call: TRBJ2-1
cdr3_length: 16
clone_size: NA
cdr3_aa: CATSRVRDGPGNEQFF
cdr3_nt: TGTGCCACCAGCAGAGTGCGGGACGGTCCAGGGAATGAGCAGTTCTTC

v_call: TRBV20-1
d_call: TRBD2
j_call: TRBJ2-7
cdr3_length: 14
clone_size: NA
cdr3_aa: CSARSSSGREEQYF
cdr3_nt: TGCAGTGCTAGATCCTCTAGCGGGAGAGAAGAGCAGTACTTC

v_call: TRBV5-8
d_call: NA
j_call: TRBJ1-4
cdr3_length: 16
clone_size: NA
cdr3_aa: CASSPTRKGTNEKLFF
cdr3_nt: TGTGCCAGCAGCCCGACCCGCAAGGGCACTAATGAAAAACTGTTTTTT

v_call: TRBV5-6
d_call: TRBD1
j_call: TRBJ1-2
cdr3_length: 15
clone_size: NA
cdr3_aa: CASSPDPGQNYGYTF
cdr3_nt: TGTGCCAGCAGCCCCGACCCGGGACAGAACTATGGCTACACCTTC

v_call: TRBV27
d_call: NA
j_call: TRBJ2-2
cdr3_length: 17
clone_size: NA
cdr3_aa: CASSAQTGTSNTGELFF
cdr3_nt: TGTGCCAGCAGTGCCCAAACCGGGACGTCGAACACCGGGGAGCTGTTTTTT

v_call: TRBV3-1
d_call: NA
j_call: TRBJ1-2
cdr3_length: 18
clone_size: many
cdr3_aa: CASSLRHAEGETNYGYTF
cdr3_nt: TGTGCCAGCAGCCTACGCCATGCGGAGGGGGAGACTAACTATGGCTACACCTTC

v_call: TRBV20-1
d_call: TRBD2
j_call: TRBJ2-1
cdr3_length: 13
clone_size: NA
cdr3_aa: CSAASGRQNEQFF
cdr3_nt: TGCAGTGCGGCTAGCGGGAGGCAAAATGAGCAGTTCTTC

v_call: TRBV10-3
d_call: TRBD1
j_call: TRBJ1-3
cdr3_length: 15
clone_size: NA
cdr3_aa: CAIKDRGSSGNTIYF
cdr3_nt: TGTGCCATCAAGGACAGGGGGAGCTCTGGAAACACCATATATTTT

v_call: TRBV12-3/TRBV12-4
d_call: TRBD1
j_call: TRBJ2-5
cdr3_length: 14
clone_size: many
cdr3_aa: CASRSTGGEGTQYF
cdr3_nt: TGTGCCAGCAGGTCCACAGGGGGCGAGGGGACCCAGTACTTC

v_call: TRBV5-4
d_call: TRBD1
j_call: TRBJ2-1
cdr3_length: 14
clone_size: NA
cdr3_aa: CASRKGAPANEQFF
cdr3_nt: TGTGCCAGCCGTAAGGGGGCCCCAGCGAATGAGCAGTTCTTC

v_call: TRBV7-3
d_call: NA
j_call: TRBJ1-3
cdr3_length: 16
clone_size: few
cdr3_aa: CASSSPRGLSGNTIYF
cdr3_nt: TGTGCCAGCAGCTCCCCCCGGGGACTATCTGGAAACACCATATATTTT